The 30 T cell receptor beta chains in this list originate from one sample, sequenced in a study of blood T cell repertoires in COVID-19. Produced via immunoSEQ multiplex PCR; TCRdb's table is partial and in-frame only. The sample has about 180,000 clones; approximately 87% are singletons. Material for sequencing was peripheral blood. The receptors here all came from a woman in her seventies with COVID-19, enrolled during active disease.

This clone was detected only a few times. CDR3 nucleotides: TGTGCCTGGACGGGGGTTAACACCTATAATTCACCCCTCCACTTT. Its protein is CAWTGVNTYNSPLHF. The chain carries TRBV30 and TRBJ1-6; tentatively, D is TRBD1 (5 bases). The germline V and J ends were trimmed by 4 bases and 2 bases, with 12 bases remaining between them. CDR3 length: 15 residues. Germline V gene data show CDR1 as GTSNPN and CDR2 as SVGIG (reference sequence).

In DNA, the CDR3 is TGTGCCACCAGTGAAGCGGGAGGGAACACCGGGGAGCTGTTTTTT. It yields the protein CATSEAGGNTGELFF. The rearrangement links TRBV24-1 to TRBJ2-2; 9 positions agree with TRBD2. This CDR3 is built from 15 residues. From germline, CDR1 is KGHDR and CDR2 SFDVKD. Unmatched junction bases numbered 0, after V lost 4 bases and J lost 1 base.

The chain links TRBV20-1 to TRBJ1-2; possible D gene TRBD1, 5 bases. V lost 3 bases and J 4 bases, leaving 18 bases between the germline ends. The CDR3 runs 15 residues. The V gene's germline CDR1 is DFQATT and CDR2 SNEGSKA (reference sequence). This CDR3 reads CSASPPGLGGYGYTF. CDR3 DNA sequence: TGCAGTGCTAGTCCCCCGGGACTCGGAGGCTATGGCTACACCTTC.

The chain recombines TRBV29-1 with TRBJ2-1, with D perhaps matching TRBD1 (6 bases). Germline CDR1 is SQVTM and CDR2 is ANQGSEA. The CDR3 spans 13 residues. The V end lost 4 bases, the J end lost 8 bases, and 15 bases lay between the germline ends. The CDR3 coding sequence is TGCAGCGTTGTTACACAGGGCAAGGATGAGCAGTTCTTC. It yields the protein CSVVTQGKDEQFF.

The chain recombines TRBV24-1 with TRBJ1-5; D might be TRBD1 (6 bases). The CDR3 runs to 13 residues. Trimming shortened V by 3 bases and J by 4 bases, and 6 bases separated the two germline ends. Germline loops: CDR1 KGHDR, CDR2 SFDVKD. In DNA, the CDR3 is TGTGCCACCAGTGATACAGGGAATCAGCCCCAGCATTTT. This codes for CATSDTGNQPQHF.

The rearrangement links TRBV2 to TRBJ1-2; D might be TRBD1 (5 bases). Germline loops: CDR1 SNHLY, CDR2 FYNNEI. V lost 4 bases and J lost 2, with 11 bases in between. The CDR3 has 14 amino acids. CDR3: CASSGRVINYGYTF. DNA of the CDR3: TGTGCCAGCAGTGGCAGGGTGATCAACTATGGCTACACCTTC.

The rearrangement joins TRBV4-2 to TRBJ2-1, with 9 nucleotides matching TRBD2. Germline CDR1 reads LGHNA; CDR2 reads YNFKEQ. V was pared by 11 bases and J by 0 bases, with 11 bases of the junction left unmatched. The length of the CDR3 is 16 residues. The CDR3 is CASKPTSGSSYNEQFF. The CDR3 nucleotides read TGTGCCTCGAAACCGACTAGCGGTAGCTCCTACAATGAGCAGTTCTTC.

The chain recombines TRBV5-6 with TRBJ2-1, with 10 bases that match TRBD2. Trimming took 4 bases from V and 2 from J; bases not matched to a gene: 3. CDR1 and CDR2 from the germline V gene are SGHDT and YYEEEE. There are 15 residues in the CDR3. The CDR3 nucleotides are TGTGCCAGCAGCCGAACTAGCGGGACCTACAATGAGCAGTTCTTC. It encodes CASSRTSGTYNEQFF.

This chain links TRBV13 with TRBJ2-1, with 12 bases fitting TRBD2. Germline values: CDR1 PRHDT, CDR2 FYEKMQ (reference sequence). V lost 5 bases to trimming and J lost 8 bases; unmatched junction nucleotides: 7. The CDR3 covers 15 residues. The CDR3 nucleotides read TGTGCCAGCAGCACGAGACTAGCGGGAGCCTATGAGCAGTTCTTC. Translation: CASSTRLAGAYEQFF.

This chain connects TRBV30 to TRBJ1-2, with a possible D match to TRBD1 (6 bases). Trimming cost V 5 bases and J 6 bases, with 16 bases left between them. The CDR3 spans 13 residues. Germline lookup yields CDR1 GTSNPN and CDR2 SVGIG (reference sequence). The CDR3 loop is CAWDRGGADGYTF. CDR3 DNA: TGTGCCTGGGACAGAGGGGGGGCGGATGGCTACACCTTC.

V gene TRBV30 combines with J gene TRBJ1-2; D uncertain. Trimming removed 1 base at V and 8 bases at J, with 17 bases between. Germline CDR1 GTSNPN, CDR2 SVGIG (reference sequence). This CDR3 is 14 amino acids long. The CDR3 DNA sequence: TGTGCCTGGAGTGATCCTTCCGGGAGGATAGGCTACACCTTC. Translated, it gives CAWSDPSGRIGYTF.

The rearrangement joins TRBV3-1 (or the pseudogene TRBV3-2) to TRBJ2-7, with 11 bases aligning to TRBD2. J was trimmed by 6 bases and V by 0 bases; bases with no gene match: 4. Germline-derived CDR1 and CDR2 are LGHDT and YNNKEL (reference sequence). The CDR3 runs 15 residues. The CDR3 DNA reads as TGTGCCAGCAGCCAAGATAGCGGGAGGGGGACCGAGCAGTACTTC. Translating gives CASSQDSGRGTEQYF.

The chain links TRBV7-2 to TRBJ1-2; D call uncertain. Germline assignment: CDR1 SGHTA and CDR2 FQGNSA. V lost 3 bases to trimming and J lost 3 bases, with 8 bases between them. This CDR3 contains 13 residues. DNA for the CDR3: TGTGCCAGCAGCTTGGGGAGCGACTATGGCTACACCTTC. It codes for CASSLGSDYGYTF. The whole variable domain, remainder taken from reference TRBV7-2 and TRBJ1-2, is GAGVSQSPSNKVTEKGKDVELRCDPISGHTALYWYRQSLGQGLEFLIYFQGNSAPDKSGLPSDRFSAERTGGSVSTLTIQRTQQEDSAVYLCASSLGSDYGYTFGSGTRLTVV.

V gene TRBV19 combines with J gene TRBJ1-3; weak D call: TRBD1 (6 bases). In germline, CDR1 is LNHDA, CDR2 SQIVND (reference sequence). Deletions cut 4 bases from V and 4 bases from J, with 8 bases between. The CDR3 covers 13 residues. CDR3 sequence reads: CASSTDSGNTIYF. CDR3 bases: TGTGCCAGTAGTACGGACAGCGGAAACACCATATATTTT.

CDR3 sequence: CAWSVGLDNEQFF. The CDR3 DNA reads TGTGCCTGGAGTGTAGGACTTGACAATGAGCAGTTCTTC. J is TRBJ2-1 and V is TRBV30, with a tentative D call TRBD2 (5 bases). The CDR3 length is 13 residues. Trimming removed 0 bases at V and 5 bases at J, with 8 bases between. Per the germline V gene, CDR1 is GTSNPN and CDR2 is SVGIG (reference sequence).

The chain has TRBV23-1 and TRBJ2-7, with a tentative D call TRBD1 (6 bases). TRBV23-1 is an ORF for which the function is uncertain. The V gene lost 3 bases and the J gene lost 0 bases, with 12 bases spanning the gap. This CDR3 contains 15 residues. CDR3 region: CASSHIDRSSYEQYF. DNA of the CDR3: TGCGCCAGCAGTCACATTGACAGGAGCTCCTACGAGCAGTACTTC.

The chain employs TRBV11-2 and TRBJ1-1; tentative D call: TRBD1 (5 bases). V lost 4 bases to trimming and J lost 0 bases, with 12 bases between them. Per germline, CDR1 SGHAT and CDR2 FQNNGV. The CDR3 spans 15 residues. The CDR3 region has the DNA TGTGCCAGCAGCTCCCCGACAGCGTTGAACACTGAAGCTTTCTTT. Amino acid sequence: CASSSPTALNTEAFF.

Comments on this clone: The DNA is omitted, as the CDR3 cannot be located on it reliably, and the CDR3 follows TCRdb's listing. V gene TRBV21-1 combines with J gene TRBJ2-3; the table's D call, TRBD2, has no DNA check behind it. TRBV21-1 is flagged as a pseudogene. The CDR3 has 17 amino acids, counting both end residues. The CDR3 sequence: CASPWASGTISTDTQYF.

The chain carries TRBV29-1 and TRBJ1-4, with no clear D. CDR1 SQVTM and CDR2 ANQGSEA come from the germline V gene. The length of the CDR3 is 13 residues. V was trimmed by 5 bases and J by 0 bases, leaving 7 bases between them. The CDR3 coding sequence is TGCAGCGTTCTGGCAGCAACTAATGAAAAACTGTTTTTT. It specifies CSVLAATNEKLFF. Together with reference TRBV29-1 and TRBJ1-4, the CDR3 gives the full variable domain: SAVISQKPSRDICQRGTSLTIQCQVDSQVTMMFWYRQQPGQSLTLIATANQGSEATYESGFVIDKFPISRPNLTFSTLTVSNMSPEDSSIYLCSVLAATNEKLFFGSGTQLSVL.

V gene TRBV20-1 combines with J gene TRBJ1-1, with D possibly being TRBD1 (5 bases). CDR3 length: 11 amino acids. Trimming stripped 4 bases from V and 8 bases from J, with 11 bases between. The germline CDR1 and CDR2 sequences are DFQATT and SNEGSKA (reference sequence). The CDR3 nucleotides read TGCAGTGCTACCCCGGGGGGGGAAGCTTTCTTT. Protein: CSATPGGEAFF.

This chain connects TRBV19 to TRBJ2-7; maybe TRBD1 (6 bases). Germline V lookup: CDR1 LNHDA, CDR2 SQIVND (reference sequence). Trimming took 7 bases from V and 2 from J, leaving 15 bases between them. CDR3 length equals 14 residues. The CDR3 DNA is TGTGCCAGTAAAGACAGGTATTCAGCCTACGAGCAGTACTTC. The encoded protein is CASKDRYSAYEQYF.

The genes are TRBV11-3 and TRBJ2-1; TRBD1 agrees at 10 bases. The length of the CDR3 is 15 residues. V was clipped by 4 bases and J by 3 bases; unmatched bases: 3. Germline lookup yields CDR1 SGHNT and CDR2 YENEEA. The CDR3 here is CASSSRTGGYNEQFF. DNA for the CDR3: TGTGCCAGCAGCTCCAGGACAGGGGGCTACAATGAGCAGTTCTTC. Complete variable domain (other parts from reference TRBV11-3 and TRBJ2-1): EAGVVQSPRYKIIEKKQPVAFWCNPISGHNTLYWYLQNLGQGPELLIRYENEEAVDDSQLPKDRFSAERLKGVDSTLKIQPAELGDSAVYLCASSSRTGGYNEQFFGPGTRLTVL.

V usage is TRBV3-1 (or the pseudogene TRBV3-2) and J usage is TRBJ2-7, with TRBD2 as a possible D gene (6 bases). CDR3 length: 11 amino acids. Germline CDR1 is LGHDT and CDR2 is YNNKEL (reference sequence). V gave up 8 bases and J gave up 7 bases, with 12 bases separating them. In DNA form, the CDR3 reads TGTGCCAGCCGGGGGATGAGGGAGCAGTACTTC. It codes for CASRGMREQYF.

This rearrangement joins TRBV6-2 or TRBV6-3 to TRBJ1-5, with D possibly being TRBD1 (5 bases). Deletions cut 2 bases from V and 4 bases from J, with 15 bases between. The V gene's germline CDR1 is MNHEY and CDR2 SVGEGT. The CDR3 is 16 amino acids. This CDR3 reads CASSYGMGGRNQPQHF. The CDR3 DNA reads as TGTGCCAGCAGTTACGGGATGGGGGGTAGGAATCAGCCCCAGCATTTT.

The V gene is TRBV30, the J gene TRBJ1-1; D is unclear. This CDR3 has 14 amino acids. V gave up 3 bases and J gave up 11 bases, with 22 bases separating them. The germline CDR1 and CDR2 sequences are GTSNPN and SVGIG (reference sequence). CDR3 DNA: TGTGCCTGGAGCAGAACCCAACGAACACTGAGGGCTTTCTTT. Translation gives CAWSRTQRTLRAFF.

The genes are TRBV9 and TRBJ2-1; 8 bases fit TRBD2. This CDR3 is 18 amino acids long. J gave up 8 bases and V 0 bases, and 16 bases lay outside the gene matches. CDR1 and CDR2 from the germline V gene are SGDLS and YYNGEE. The CDR3, as DNA: TGTGCCAGCAGCGTAGCTGAGGGGAGCGGGAGCCTTGGGGATGAGCAGTTCTTC. This gives the protein CASSVAEGSGSLGDEQFF.

The genes are TRBV10-3 and TRBJ2-7; 7 bases match TRBD2. This CDR3 has 16 amino acids. V was pared by 0 bases and J by 2 bases, with 7 bases of the junction left unmatched. Germline CDR1 ENHRY, CDR2 SYGVKD. The CDR3 DNA is TGTGCCATCAGTGAGTCCCCAGCGGGGAAGACCTACGAGCAGTACTTC. It encodes CAISESPAGKTYEQYF.

This chain joins TRBV2 and TRBJ2-5; 7 nucleotides line up with TRBD2. Per germline, CDR1 SNHLY and CDR2 FYNNEI. The CDR3 covers 15 residues. The V gene end was trimmed by 4 bases and the J gene end by 5 bases; junction bases not matched to a gene: 10. CDR3 residues: CASSAWTRIPETQYF. CDR3 coding DNA: TGTGCCAGCAGTGCGTGGACTAGGATCCCGGAGACCCAGTACTTC.

The rearrangement joins TRBV7-2 to TRBJ1-1; no firm D call. Germline lookup yields CDR1 SGHTA and CDR2 FQGNSA. The CDR3 totals 13 residues. The V end lost 1 base, the J end lost 3 bases, and 6 bases lay between the germline ends. DNA of the CDR3: TGTGCCAGCAGCTTAGGTCCCGACACTGAAGCTTTCTTT. The encoded protein is CASSLGPDTEAFF.

This clone was detected only once. The rearrangement uses TRBV10-3 and TRBJ2-3, with 10 bases aligning to TRBD1. Germline V gene data show CDR1 as ENHRY and CDR2 as SYGVKD. The CDR3 is 16 residues long. J gave up 3 bases and V 6 bases, and 9 bases lay outside the gene matches. The CDR3 protein is CAIREPGTGETDTQYF. DNA for the CDR3: TGTGCCATCAGGGAACCCGGGACAGGGGAAACAGATACGCAGTATTTT.